The clone carrying this T cell receptor beta chain was recorded a few times. CDR3 length: 17 amino acids. V lost 0 bases, J lost 2 bases, and 10 bases stayed unmatched. Germline CDR1 and CDR2: MNHNS and SASEGT. This sample was taken from a study of cytomegalovirus exposure and HLA in healthy donors. TCRdb's copy holds only in-frame clones and misses some; the assay was immunoSEQ multiplex PCR. The sample shows about 130,000 clones, about 88% of them seen only once. The sample taken for sequencing was PBMCs. J is TRBJ2-7 and V is TRBV6-1, with TRBD1 matching 7 bases. The clonotype comes from a woman aged 18-35 years in good health and CMV-seropositive. CDR3: CASSEAALGTATYEQYF. Here the CDR3 DNA reads TGTGCCAGCAGTGAAGCTGCCCTAGGGACAGCAACCTACGAGCAGTACTTC.